This TCR beta chain was profiled in a study of identical twins. General study results and limits: Invariant MAIT and iNKT cells are populations that could partly confound zero-insertion analyses. Where out-of-frame alpha sequences were twin-shared, they showed excess low generation probability.

For this clonotype: Its specificity is not known.

In TCRdb, the 5' RACE reads were re-called with MiXCR into one record per CDR3 protein. The sample has some 710,000 distinct CDR3 sequences; 5.5% to 7.5% are singletons. The CDR3 is 12 residues long. The V gene's germline CDR1 is SGHKS and CDR2 YYEKEE (reference sequence). The germline V and J ends were trimmed by 9 bases and 7 bases, with 13 bases remaining between them. Healthy Caucasians provided all donations. Sequenced material: naive T cells sorted from blood. The receptor comes from a man between 18 and 35 years old in good health. This chain uses TRBV5-5 with TRBJ1-4, with D unresolved. The CDR3 loop reads CATRQDGEKLFF. The DNA of the CDR3 is TGTGCCACCAGGCAAGACGGTGAAAAACTGTTTTTT.